These 18 T cell receptor beta chains share one sample of origin, sequenced in a study of blood T cell repertoires in COVID-19. TCRdb keeps only in-frame clones here, not all; method: immunoSEQ multiplex PCR. This table has a few hundred thousand clones, over 80% appearing once. Sequenced input: PBMCs or T cells enriched from blood (not recorded which). The receptors were sampled from a man in his thirties or forties who had recovered from COVID-19.

The chain's CDR3 is CASSVDRGWPGGYTF. Written as DNA, the CDR3 is TGTGCCAGCAGCGTAGACAGGGGGTGGCCAGGGGGCTACACCTTC. The rearrangement uses TRBV5-4 and TRBJ1-2; 9 bases map to TRBD1. The CDR3 consists of 15 residues. CDR1 SGHNT and CDR2 YYREEE come from the germline V gene (reference sequence). V dropped 4 bases and J dropped 8; count of bases not matched to a gene: 12.

The J gene is TRBJ2-3, the V gene TRBV5-1; D unclear. The germline V gene has CDR1 SGHRS and CDR2 YFSETQ. Trimming cost V 4 bases and J 2 bases, with 14 bases left between them. This CDR3 is 15 amino acids long. The DNA of the CDR3 is TGCGCCAGCAGCGACACCCTCGAAGTCACAGATACGCAGTATTTT. Its protein product is CASSDTLEVTDTQYF.

The chain links TRBV2 to TRBJ2-3; 9 bases map to TRBD2. Trimming at V came to 6 bases and at J to 2 bases, leaving 9 bases not matched to a gene. Germline V gives CDR1 SNHLY, CDR2 FYNNEI. This CDR3 has 16 amino acids. CDR3 residues: CASSVVAGVITDTQYF. CDR3 sequence (DNA): TGTGCCAGCAGCGTAGTAGCGGGGGTTATCACAGATACGCAGTATTTT.

This clone was detected a few times. J is TRBJ1-4 and V is TRBV7-9; D is unclear. V gave up 0 bases and J gave up 4 bases, with 12 bases separating them. The CDR3 spans 16 residues. CDR1 SEHNR and CDR2 FQNEAQ come from the germline V gene (reference sequence). The CDR3 sequence: CASSLAPTRSNEKLFF. In DNA form, the CDR3 reads TGTGCCAGCAGCTTAGCCCCAACGAGAAGTAATGAAAAACTGTTTTTT.

J is TRBJ2-2 and V is TRBV19, with a tentative D call TRBD2 (6 bases). This CDR3 spans 15 amino acids. The ends were cut back, 4 bases at V and 1 base at J, with 10 bases in the middle. Per germline, CDR1 LNHDA and CDR2 SQIVND (reference sequence). The CDR3 DNA follows: TGTGCCAGTAGTAGGGGGGACTTGAACACCGGGGAGCTGTTTTTT. This codes for CASSRGDLNTGELFF.

The genes are TRBV5-1 and TRBJ2-6; D is possibly TRBD2 (6 bases). V was pared by 0 bases and J by 2 bases, with 9 bases between. Germline V CDR1 and CDR2: SGHRS, YFSETQ. CDR3 length equals 16 residues. CDR3: CASSLGVAAGANVLTF. CDR3 coding DNA: TGCGCCAGCAGCTTGGGGGTAGCGGCTGGGGCCAACGTCCTGACTTTC.

This chain joins TRBV27 and TRBJ2-3, with D maybe TRBD2 (5 bases). Per the germline V gene, CDR1 is MNHEY and CDR2 is SMNVEV (reference sequence). There are 14 residues in the CDR3. Trimming removed 1 base at V and 5 bases at J, with 10 bases between. The CDR3 is CASSLLPEGDTQYF. CDR3 nucleotides: TGTGCCAGCAGTTTATTGCCCGAGGGAGATACGCAGTATTTT.

As to this clone: The junction shows a germline mismatch at one end, possibly a read error. J is TRBJ2-5 and V is TRBV6-5; 11 nucleotides agree with TRBD2. The CDR3 covers 15 residues. Germline loops: CDR1 MNHEY, CDR2 SVGAGI. The CDR3 DNA is TGTGCCAGCAGTTACAACTTAGCGGGGGGGGAGAGCCAGTACTTC. Translating gives CASSYNLAGGESQYF.

This chain joins TRBV6-6 and TRBJ1-4, with D possibly being TRBD1 (6 bases). CDR3 size: 15 residues. Trimming stripped 6 bases from V and 7 bases from J, with 18 bases between. CDR1 and CDR2 (germline): MNHNY, SVGAGI (reference sequence). CDR3 protein: CASSSTDRRTEKLFF. CDR3 nucleotide sequence: TGTGCCAGCAGCTCTACCGACAGGAGGACTGAAAAACTGTTTTTT.

This chain links TRBV11-2 with TRBJ2-5; 7 bases agree with TRBD1. V was pared by 4 bases and J by 0 bases, with 8 bases of the junction left unmatched. The CDR3 has 16 amino acids. The germline V gene has CDR1 SGHAT and CDR2 FQNNGV. The CDR3 spells CASSSHRDSNQETQYF. The CDR3 DNA reads TGTGCCAGCAGCTCACACCGGGACAGTAACCAAGAGACCCAGTACTTC.

This chain connects TRBV10-3 to TRBJ1-2, with D possibly matching TRBD1 (6 bases). In germline, CDR1 is ENHRY, CDR2 SYGVKD. The V gene lost 4 bases and the J gene lost 0 bases, with 12 bases spanning the gap. The CDR3 is made up of 15 amino acids. The DNA for the CDR3 is TGTGCCATCAGTGCATTCGGGACATCTAACTATGGCTACACCTTC. Translating gives CAISAFGTSNYGYTF.

This clone occurred a few times. The chain recombines TRBV4-1 with TRBJ2-2; perhaps TRBD1 as D (6 bases). V dropped 2 bases and J dropped 0 bases, with 13 bases sitting between them. This CDR3 has 17 amino acids. Germline-derived CDR1 and CDR2 are MGHRA and YSYEKL. The CDR3 reads CASSQRFGGANTGELFF. The DNA of the CDR3 is TGCGCCAGCAGCCAAAGGTTTGGGGGCGCGAACACCGGGGAGCTGTTTTTT.

The chain recombines TRBV29-1 with TRBJ2-1; TRBD2 matches at 15 bases. Trimming removed 4 bases from V and 15 bases from J; junction bases left unmatched: 10. CDR1 and CDR2 from the germline V gene are SQVTM and ANQGSEA. The CDR3 contains 14 residues. The CDR3 spells CSVGTSGGASYWFF. The CDR3 DNA follows: TGCAGCGTTGGGACTAGCGGGGGGGCCTCATATTGGTTCTTC.

This clone was picked up one time. V gene TRBV30 combines with J gene TRBJ1-1; 7 bases align to TRBD1. V lost 2 bases, J lost 10 bases, and 7 bases stayed unmatched. CDR1 GTSNPN and CDR2 SVGIG come from the germline V gene (reference sequence). The CDR3 has 12 residues. The CDR3 DNA reads TGTGCCTGGAGTAAGGGGGCAGGGCTAGCTTTCTTT. This encodes CAWSKGAGLAFF.

This chain connects TRBV19 to TRBJ2-3, with a weak D call TRBD1 (5 bases). V was cut by 3 bases and J by 5 bases, with 6 bases left in between. The CDR3 is 12 residues long. Germline assignment: CDR1 LNHDA and CDR2 SQIVND (reference sequence). CDR3 sequence reads: CASSIGQDTQYF. The CDR3 bases are TGTGCCAGTAGTATCGGACAAGATACGCAGTATTTT.

V and J are TRBV13 and TRBJ2-3; maybe TRBD2 (6 bases). V was shortened by 2 bases and J by 4 bases, with 13 bases between the two germline ends. The CDR3 is 15 amino acids. Germline V lookup: CDR1 PRHDT, CDR2 FYEKMQ (reference sequence). DNA of the CDR3: TGTGCCAGCAGCTTACTGGGCGGAGGGGCAGATACGCAGTATTTT. It translates to CASSLLGGGADTQYF.

This chain links TRBV12-5 with TRBJ2-3; 10 bases are shared with TRBD1. CDR1 and CDR2 (germline): LGHNT, FRNRAP. V lost 3 bases and J lost 2; bases outside the gene matches: 2. This CDR3 is 15 amino acids long. CDR3 loop: CASGFGTGDTDTQYF. DNA of the CDR3: TGTGCTAGTGGTTTTGGGACAGGGGACACAGATACGCAGTATTTT.

In the case of this clone: The same CDR3 also results from other DNA sequences found in this sample. V and J are TRBV5-1 and TRBJ1-5, with 9 bases fitting TRBD1. V shed 3 bases, J shed 7 bases, and the junction held 5 bases outside the gene matches. The CDR3 has 14 amino acids. Germline-derived CDR1 and CDR2 are SGHRS and YFSETQ. The chain's CDR3 is CASSWGQGGQPQHF. The DNA for the CDR3 is TGCGCCAGCAGCTGGGGACAGGGAGGGCAGCCCCAGCATTTT.